One sample yielded the 22 T cell receptor beta chains listed below, sequenced in a study of blood T cell repertoires in COVID-19. Data came from immunoSEQ multiplex PCR; TCRdb stores just in-frame clones and leaves some out. The repertoire consists of roughly 48,000 clones, with 88% occurring once and the leading ten covering roughly 13%. The source material was peripheral blood. The receptors here all came from a human donor in a cohort sampled during active COVID-19.

This chain joins TRBV18 and TRBJ1-6, with a weak D call TRBD1 (5 bases). V dropped 6 bases and J dropped 7 bases, with 10 bases sitting between them. The CDR3 extends over 13 amino acids. Germline loops: CDR1 KGHSH, CDR2 LQKENI. CDR3 residues: CASSQGTNSPLHF. The CDR3 DNA sequence: TGTGCCAGCTCCCAGGGTACGAATTCACCCCTCCACTTT.

V and J are TRBV18 and TRBJ2-2; possibly TRBD1 for D (7 bases). The CDR3 spans 16 residues. The germline V and J ends were trimmed by 4 bases and 4 bases, with 16 bases remaining between them. The germline gives CDR1 KGHSH, CDR2 LQKENI. The DNA for the CDR3 is TGTGCCAGCTCACTACGTACAGGGGAGGTCACCGGGGAGCTGTTTTTT. Translating it yields CASSLRTGEVTGELFF. Based on the CDR3 plus reference TRBV18 and TRBJ2-2, the full variable domain is NAGVMQNPRHLVRRRGQEARLRCSPMKGHSHVYWYRQLPEEGLKFMVYLQKENIIDESGMPKERFSAEFPKEGPSILRIQQVVRGDSAAYFCASSLRTGEVTGELFFGEGSRLTVL.

This rearrangement joins TRBV5-6 to TRBJ1-1; 9 positions agree with TRBD1. There are 13 residues in the CDR3. The junction had 5 bases not matched to a gene; V was cut back by 4 bases and J by 7 bases. Germline-derived CDR1 and CDR2 are SGHDT and YYEEEE. The CDR3 sequence is CASSTTGGREAFF. The CDR3 DNA is TGTGCCAGCAGCACGACAGGGGGTCGTGAAGCTTTCTTT.

This clone was recorded only once. This chain uses TRBV6-5 with TRBJ1-2; 8 nucleotides match TRBD1. Germline trimming cut 9 bases from V and 6 bases from J; bases unmatched to any gene: 9. Germline CDR1 is MNHEY and CDR2 is SVGAGI. The CDR3 covers 13 residues. CDR3 DNA: TGTGCCAGTCAATCCTCAGGGGGCCATGGCTACACCTTC. Translation: CASQSSGGHGYTF.

This chain joins TRBV24-1 and TRBJ2-1; D call uncertain. The V gene lost 4 bases and the J gene lost 7 bases, with 10 bases spanning the gap. Per the germline V gene, CDR1 is KGHDR and CDR2 is SFDVKD. The CDR3 is made up of 13 amino acids. In nucleotides, the CDR3 is TGTGCCACCAGTGACACCAGAGGAAATGAGCAGTTCTTC. Translated: CATSDTRGNEQFF.

The chain links TRBV11-3 to TRBJ2-5; TRBD2 aligns across 12 bases. Germline CDR1 and CDR2: SGHNT and YENEEA. CDR3 length: 16 residues. Trimming took 4 bases from V and 3 from J; bases not matched to a gene: 6. CDR3 sequence reads: CASSSPTSGGEETQYF. The CDR3 DNA reads TGTGCCAGCAGCTCTCCGACTAGCGGGGGTGAAGAGACCCAGTACTTC.

The V call is TRBV5-1, the J call TRBJ1-5, with a weak D call TRBD1 (5 bases). The CDR3 has 14 amino acids. Germline-derived CDR1 and CDR2 are SGHRS and YFSETQ. Deletions cut 4 bases from V and 4 bases from J, with 12 bases between. The CDR3 region has the DNA TGCGCCAGCAGCGCCGGGACTGGTAATCAGCCCCAGCATTTT. This translates into CASSAGTGNQPQHF.

The rearrangement links TRBV16 to TRBJ1-4; no definite D call. CDR1 and CDR2 (germline): KGHSY, FQNENV. The germline V and J ends were trimmed by 3 bases and 0 bases, with 5 bases remaining between them. The CDR3 loop spans 14 amino acids. CDR3 sequence: CASSQAATNEKLFF. CDR3 DNA sequence: TGTGCCAGCAGCCAGGCAGCAACTAATGAAAAACTGTTTTTT. Supplemented by reference TRBV16 and TRBJ1-4, the full variable domain reads GEEVAQTPKHLVRGEGQKAKLYCAPIKGHSYVFWYQQVLKNEFKFLISFQNENVFDETGMPKERFSAKCLPNSPCSLEIQATKLEDSAVYFCASSQAATNEKLFFGSGTQLSVL.

The V and J genes are TRBV5-1 and TRBJ2-7; D may be TRBD1 (5 bases). Between the trimmed V and J ends, which lost 4 bases and 3 bases, there was a span of 14 bases. This CDR3 contains 14 residues. Germline assignment: CDR1 SGHRS and CDR2 YFSETQ. The CDR3 region is CASSNDSQIYEQYF. The CDR3 DNA reads TGCGCCAGCAGCAACGACAGCCAGATCTACGAGCAGTACTTC.

The chain couples TRBV7-9 to TRBJ2-3, with 8 nucleotides matching TRBD2. The CDR3 totals 15 residues. With V trimmed by 5 bases and J by 2 bases, 6 bases remained unmatched. Germline V gene data show CDR1 as SEHNR and CDR2 as FQNEAQ (reference sequence). CDR3 nucleotides: TGTGCCAGCAGCCGAACTAGCGGCACCACAGATACGCAGTATTTT. The encoded protein is CASSRTSGTTDTQYF. The whole variable domain, remainder taken from reference TRBV7-9 and TRBJ2-3, is DTGVSQNPRHKITKRGQNVTFRCDPISEHNRLYWYRQTLGQGPEFLTYFQNEAQLEKSRLLSDRFSAERPKGSFSTLEIQRTEQGDSAMYLCASSRTSGTTDTQYFGPGTRLTVL.

The chain has TRBV6-5 and TRBJ2-3; possible D gene TRBD2, 7 bases. CDR1 and CDR2 from the germline V gene are MNHEY and SVGAGI. This CDR3 is built from 15 residues. Trimming removed 5 bases at V and 2 bases at J, with 14 bases between. The CDR3 DNA is TGTGCCAGCAGTAAGGGGGACTACCTCACAGATACGCAGTATTTT. Its translation: CASSKGDYLTDTQYF.

This clone was recorded a few times. The rearrangement uses TRBV5-1 and TRBJ2-5; 9 nucleotides align to TRBD1. This CDR3 has 15 residues. The V and J ends lost 3 bases and 5 bases, in that order; junction bases with no gene match: 8. Germline lookup yields CDR1 SGHRS and CDR2 YFSETQ. CDR3 in DNA: TGCGCCAGCAGCTCAGGGGGACAGGGCGAGGAGACCCAGTACTTC. Translation: CASSSGGQGEETQYF.

Here the CDR3 DNA reads TGTGCCAGCAGCCAAGATGATCGGTCCGAGCAGTACTTC. Translation: CASSQDDRSEQYF. This chain uses TRBV3-1 (or the pseudogene TRBV3-2) with TRBJ2-7; D ambiguous. V lost 0 bases, J lost 6 bases, and 9 bases lay in between. The CDR3 runs 13 residues. The V gene's germline CDR1 is LGHDT and CDR2 YNNKEL (reference sequence).

The chain couples TRBV9 to TRBJ1-1, with a weak D call TRBD1 (6 bases). The CDR3 is 15 amino acids. CDR1 is SGDLS and CDR2 is YYNGEE in the germline V gene. Deletions cut 3 bases from V and 1 base from J, with 13 bases between. DNA of the CDR3: TGTGCCAGCAGCGCGAGGGGGAATACGAACACTGAAGCTTTCTTT. Translated, it gives CASSARGNTNTEAFF. The complete variable domain, with remaining parts taken from reference TRBV9 and TRBJ1-1, reads DSGVTQTPKHLITATGQRVTLRCSPRSGDLSVYWYQQSLDQGLQFLIQYYNGEERAKGNILERFSAQQFPDLHSELNLSSLELGDSALYFCASSARGNTNTEAFFGQGTRLTVV.

The rearrangement links TRBV5-4 to TRBJ2-6; the match to TRBD1 covers 8 bases. V lost 1 base to trimming and J lost 0 bases; unmatched junction nucleotides: 3. Germline V gene lookup returns CDR1 SGHNT and CDR2 YYREEE (reference sequence). The CDR3 is made up of 17 amino acids. CDR3 DNA sequence: TGTGCCAGCAGCTTGCGACAGGGGTCCTCTGGGGCCAACGTCCTGACTTTC. It yields the protein CASSLRQGSSGANVLTF.

This clone was counted only a few times. CDR3 residues: CASRSPGVLEQYF. CDR3 DNA sequence: TGTGCCAGCAGATCCCCCGGGGTGCTAGAGCAGTACTTC. V usage is TRBV28 and J usage is TRBJ2-7, with D possibly matching TRBD2 (5 bases). CDR1 is MDHEN, CDR2 SYDVKM, per germline. This CDR3 spans 13 amino acids. Trimming left V 6 bases short and J 7 bases short, with 16 bases between.

The chain employs TRBV6-5 and TRBJ1-4; D remains ambiguous. CDR3 length equals 13 residues. Per the germline V gene, CDR1 is MNHEY and CDR2 is SVGAGI. Trimming left V 0 bases short and J 6 bases short, with 5 bases between. CDR3 sequence (DNA): TGTGCCAGCAGTTACTCCACGGATGAAAAACTGTTTTTT. Translating gives CASSYSTDEKLFF.

The chain couples TRBV29-1 to TRBJ1-5; the D gene is possibly TRBD1 (5 bases). This CDR3 has 13 amino acids. Germline values: CDR1 SQVTM, CDR2 ANQGSEA. V lost 4 bases and J lost 0, with 7 bases in between. The CDR3 region is CSVAGNSNQPQHF. In nucleotides, the CDR3 is TGCAGCGTTGCAGGGAATAGCAATCAGCCCCAGCATTTT.

This chain connects TRBV2 to TRBJ1-6; D is unresolved. The CDR3 runs 13 residues. Germline lookup yields CDR1 SNHLY and CDR2 FYNNEI. Trimming took 2 bases from V and 14 from J, leaving 13 bases between them. The CDR3 DNA reads as TGTGCCAGCAGTGAAACCCCCATAACTGCCCTCCACTTT. It is translated as CASSETPITALHF.

The gene calls are TRBV11-1 and TRBJ2-5; possibly TRBD2 for D (5 bases). The CDR3 loop spans 15 amino acids. CDR1 and CDR2 (germline): SGHAT, FQDESV (reference sequence). V gave up 7 bases and J gave up 1 base, with 16 bases separating them. The CDR3 loop reads CASTPTGLLQETQYF. The CDR3 nucleotides are TGTGCCAGCACCCCTACCGGACTCCTCCAAGAGACCCAGTACTTC.

This clone was observed once. CDR3 sequence (DNA): TGCAGCGCTGGACAGGGGTCCTACGAGCAGTACTTC. This translates into CSAGQGSYEQYF. The chain links TRBV29-1 to TRBJ2-7; 9 bases line up with TRBD1. Germline CDR1 SQVTM, CDR2 ANQGSEA. With V trimmed by 7 bases and J by 1 base, 2 bases remained unmatched. The CDR3 has 12 amino acids.

A note on this clone: A junction end diverges from the germline sequence, so it may reflect a read error. The chain is built from TRBV19 and TRBJ1-5, with D tentatively TRBD1 (6 bases). The CDR3 has 15 residues. The germline V gene has CDR1 LNHDA and CDR2 SQIVND (reference sequence). The CDR3 coding sequence is TGTGCCGGTAGTCTACTCGTAGGGGGAAATCAGCCCCAGCATTTT. Translation: CAGSLLVGGNQPQHF.